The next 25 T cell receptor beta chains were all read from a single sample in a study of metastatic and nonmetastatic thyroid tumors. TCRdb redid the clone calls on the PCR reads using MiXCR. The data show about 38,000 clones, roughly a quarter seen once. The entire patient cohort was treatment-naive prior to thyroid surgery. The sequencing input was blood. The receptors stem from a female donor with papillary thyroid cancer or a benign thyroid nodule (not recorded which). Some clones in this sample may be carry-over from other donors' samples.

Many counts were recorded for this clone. The CDR3 DNA follows: TGTGCCAGCTCACCACCTAGGACTAGCGGGAATTACAATGAGCAGTTCTTC. Translated: CASSPPRTSGNYNEQFF. The J gene is TRBJ2-1, the V gene TRBV18, with 12 bases identical to TRBD2. CDR1 is KGHSH, CDR2 LQKENI, per germline. This CDR3 has 17 amino acids. The V segment lost 0 bases and the J segment 4 bases; nucleotides outside the gene matches: 4.

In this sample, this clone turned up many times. This CDR3 is CASQHPSYEQYF. The CDR3 coding sequence is TGTGCCAGCCAGCACCCCTCCTACGAGCAGTACTTC. The J gene is TRBJ2-7, the V gene TRBV7-9; D is uncertain. Germline V gene sequence: CDR1 SEHNR, CDR2 FQNEAQ (reference sequence). CDR3 size: 12 residues. The V end lost 8 bases, the J end lost 0 bases, and 8 bases lay between the germline ends.

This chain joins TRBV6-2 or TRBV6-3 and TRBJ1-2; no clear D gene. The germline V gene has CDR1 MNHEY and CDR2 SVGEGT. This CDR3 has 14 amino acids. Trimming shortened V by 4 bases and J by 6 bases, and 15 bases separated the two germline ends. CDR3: CASSSNNRRDGYTF. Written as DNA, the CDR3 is TGTGCCAGCAGTTCCAATAACCGACGGGATGGCTACACCTTC.

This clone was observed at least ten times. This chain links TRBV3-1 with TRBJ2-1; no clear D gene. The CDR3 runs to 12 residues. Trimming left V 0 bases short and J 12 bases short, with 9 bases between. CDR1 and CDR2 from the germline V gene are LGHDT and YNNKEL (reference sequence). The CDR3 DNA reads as TGTGCCAGCAGCCAAGAAGGCCGTTGGCAGTTCTTC. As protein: CASSQEGRWQFF.

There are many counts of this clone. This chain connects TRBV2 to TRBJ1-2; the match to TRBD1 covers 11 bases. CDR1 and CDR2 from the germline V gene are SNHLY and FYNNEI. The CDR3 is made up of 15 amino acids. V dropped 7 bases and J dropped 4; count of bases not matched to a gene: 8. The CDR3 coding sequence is TGTGCCAGCACGGGACAGGGGGTTTTTATCTATGGCTACACCTTC. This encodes CASTGQGVFIYGYTF.

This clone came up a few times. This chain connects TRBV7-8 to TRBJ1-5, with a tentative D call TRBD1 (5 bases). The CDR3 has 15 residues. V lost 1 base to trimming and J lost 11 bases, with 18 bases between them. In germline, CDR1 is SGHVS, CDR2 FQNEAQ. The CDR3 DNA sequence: TGTGCCAGCAGCTTAGGGGACGGCGGCGGATCGGCCCAGCATTTT. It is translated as CASSLGDGGGSAQHF.

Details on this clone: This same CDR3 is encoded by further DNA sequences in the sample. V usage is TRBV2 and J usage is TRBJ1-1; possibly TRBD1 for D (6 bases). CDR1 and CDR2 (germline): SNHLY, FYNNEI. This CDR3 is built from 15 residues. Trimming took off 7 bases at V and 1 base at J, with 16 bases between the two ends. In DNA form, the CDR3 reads TGTGCCAGCACGCCTCGGGGGGGCTGGAACACTGAAGCTTTCTTT. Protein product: CASTPRGGWNTEAFF. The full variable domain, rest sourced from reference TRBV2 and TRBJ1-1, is EPEVTQTPSHQVTQMGQEVILRCVPISNHLYFYWYRQILGQKVEFLVSFYNNEISEKSEIFDDQFSVERPDGSNFTLKIRSTKLEDSAMYFCASTPRGGWNTEAFFGQGTRLTVV.

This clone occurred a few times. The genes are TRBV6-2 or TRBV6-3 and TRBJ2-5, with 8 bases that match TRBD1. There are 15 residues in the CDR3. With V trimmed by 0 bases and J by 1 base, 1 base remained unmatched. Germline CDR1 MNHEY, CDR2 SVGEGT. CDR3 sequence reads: CASSYSTGAQETQYF. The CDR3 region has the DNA TGTGCCAGCAGTTACTCGACAGGGGCCCAAGAGACCCAGTACTTC.

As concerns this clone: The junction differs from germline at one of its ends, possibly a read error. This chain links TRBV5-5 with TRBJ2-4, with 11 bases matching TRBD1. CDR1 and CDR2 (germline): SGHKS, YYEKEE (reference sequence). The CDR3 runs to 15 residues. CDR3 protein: CASSLKGQGENTQYF. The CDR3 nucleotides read TGTGCCAGCAGCTTGAAGGGACAGGGGGAAAACACTCAGTACTTC.

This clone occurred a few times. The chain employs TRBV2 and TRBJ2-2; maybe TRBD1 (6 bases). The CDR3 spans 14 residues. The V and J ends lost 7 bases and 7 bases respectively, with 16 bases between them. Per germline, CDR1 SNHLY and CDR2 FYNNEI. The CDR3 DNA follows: TGTGCCAGCATAGGACAGACAGGTGTCGGGGAGCTGTTTTTT. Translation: CASIGQTGVGELFF.

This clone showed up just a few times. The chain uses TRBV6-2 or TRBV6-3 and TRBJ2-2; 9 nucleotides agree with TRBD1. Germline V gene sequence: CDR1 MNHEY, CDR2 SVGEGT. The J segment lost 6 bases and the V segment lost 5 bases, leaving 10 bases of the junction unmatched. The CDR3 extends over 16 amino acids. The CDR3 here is CASSPLRTGEAGELFF. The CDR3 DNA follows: TGTGCCAGCAGTCCTCTTAGGACAGGGGAGGCCGGGGAGCTGTTTTTT.

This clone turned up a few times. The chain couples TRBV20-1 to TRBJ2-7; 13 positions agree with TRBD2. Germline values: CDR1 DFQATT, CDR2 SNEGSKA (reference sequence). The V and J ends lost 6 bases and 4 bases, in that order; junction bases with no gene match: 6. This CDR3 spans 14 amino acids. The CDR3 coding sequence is TGCAGTGCAAAGACTAGCGGGGGGCCGTACGAGCAGTACTTC. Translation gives CSAKTSGGPYEQYF.

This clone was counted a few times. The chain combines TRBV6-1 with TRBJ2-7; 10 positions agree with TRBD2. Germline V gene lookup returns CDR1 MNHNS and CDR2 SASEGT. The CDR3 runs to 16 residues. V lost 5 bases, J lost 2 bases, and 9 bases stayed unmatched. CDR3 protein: CASSTWLAGAPYEQYF. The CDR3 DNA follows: TGTGCCAGCAGTACCTGGCTAGCGGGAGCCCCCTACGAGCAGTACTTC.

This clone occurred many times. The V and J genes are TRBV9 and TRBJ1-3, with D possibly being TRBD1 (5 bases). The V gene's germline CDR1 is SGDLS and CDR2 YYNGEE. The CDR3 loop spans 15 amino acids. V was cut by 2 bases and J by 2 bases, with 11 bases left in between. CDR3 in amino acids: CASSVGTLAGNTIYF. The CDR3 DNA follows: TGTGCCAGCAGCGTCGGGACGCTTGCTGGAAACACCATATATTTT.

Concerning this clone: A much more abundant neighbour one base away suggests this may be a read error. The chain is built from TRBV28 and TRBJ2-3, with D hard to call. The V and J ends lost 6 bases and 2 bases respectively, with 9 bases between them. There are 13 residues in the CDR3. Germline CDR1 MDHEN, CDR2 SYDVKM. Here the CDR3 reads CASSHGNTDTQYF. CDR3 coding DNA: TGTGCCAGCAGCCATGGTAACACAGATACGCAGTATTTT.

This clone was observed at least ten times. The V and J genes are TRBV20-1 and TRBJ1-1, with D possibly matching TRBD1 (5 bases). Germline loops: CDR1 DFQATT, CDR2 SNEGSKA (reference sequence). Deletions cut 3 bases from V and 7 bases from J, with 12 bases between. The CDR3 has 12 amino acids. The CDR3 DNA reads TGCAGTGCTAGCCCGACAGAGTTTGAAGCTTTCTTT. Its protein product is CSASPTEFEAFF.

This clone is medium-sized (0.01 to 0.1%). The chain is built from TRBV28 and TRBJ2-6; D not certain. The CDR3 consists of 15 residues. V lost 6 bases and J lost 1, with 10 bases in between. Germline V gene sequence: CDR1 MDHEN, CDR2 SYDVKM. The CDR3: CASSRGLSGANVLTF. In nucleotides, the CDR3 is TGTGCCAGCAGCCGAGGCCTATCTGGGGCCAACGTCCTGACTTTC.

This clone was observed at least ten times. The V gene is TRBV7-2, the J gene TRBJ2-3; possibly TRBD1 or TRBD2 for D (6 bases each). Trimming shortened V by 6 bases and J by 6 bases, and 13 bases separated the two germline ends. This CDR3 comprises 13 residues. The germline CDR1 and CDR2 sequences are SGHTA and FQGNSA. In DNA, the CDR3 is TGTGCCAGCAGACGTCTAGGGGGGGATACGCAGTATTTT. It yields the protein CASRRLGGDTQYF.

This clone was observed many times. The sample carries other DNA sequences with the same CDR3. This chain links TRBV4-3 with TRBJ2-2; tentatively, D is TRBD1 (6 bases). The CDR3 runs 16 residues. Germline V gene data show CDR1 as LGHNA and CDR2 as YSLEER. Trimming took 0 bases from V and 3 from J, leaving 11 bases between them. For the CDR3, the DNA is TGCGCCAGCAGCCAAGATAGCTCAGGGGACACCGGGGAGCTGTTTTTT. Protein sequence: CASSQDSSGDTGELFF.

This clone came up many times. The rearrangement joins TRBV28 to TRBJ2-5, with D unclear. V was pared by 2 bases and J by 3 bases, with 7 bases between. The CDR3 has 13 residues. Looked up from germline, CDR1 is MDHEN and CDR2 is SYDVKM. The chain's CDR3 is CASSLGIEETQYF. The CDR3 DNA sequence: TGTGCCAGCAGTTTAGGTATTGAAGAGACCCAGTACTTC.

Here the CDR3 reads CASSEWGLAGSDEQFF. The CDR3 region has the DNA TGTGCCAGCAGTGAATGGGGACTAGCGGGATCTGATGAGCAGTTCTTC. The rearrangement uses TRBV2 and TRBJ2-1; TRBD2 agrees at 13 bases. This CDR3 comprises 16 residues. Germline CDR1 and CDR2: SNHLY and FYNNEI. V was clipped by 2 bases and J by 8 bases; unmatched bases: 6.

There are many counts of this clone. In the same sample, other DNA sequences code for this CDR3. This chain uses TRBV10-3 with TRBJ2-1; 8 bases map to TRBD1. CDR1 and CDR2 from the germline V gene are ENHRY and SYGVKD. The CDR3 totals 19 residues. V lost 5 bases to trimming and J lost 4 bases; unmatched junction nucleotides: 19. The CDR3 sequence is CAISSGTGFLRERYNEQFF. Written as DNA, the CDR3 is TGTGCCATCAGTTCCGGGACAGGTTTCCTAAGGGAGCGATACAATGAGCAGTTCTTC.

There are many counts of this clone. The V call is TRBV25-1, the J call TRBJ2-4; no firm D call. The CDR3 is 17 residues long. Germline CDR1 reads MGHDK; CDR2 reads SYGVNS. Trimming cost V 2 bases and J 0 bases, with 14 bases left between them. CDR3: CASSEGAAVLAKNIQYF. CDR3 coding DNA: TGTGCCAGCAGTGAAGGCGCAGCCGTCCTAGCCAAAAACATTCAGTACTTC.

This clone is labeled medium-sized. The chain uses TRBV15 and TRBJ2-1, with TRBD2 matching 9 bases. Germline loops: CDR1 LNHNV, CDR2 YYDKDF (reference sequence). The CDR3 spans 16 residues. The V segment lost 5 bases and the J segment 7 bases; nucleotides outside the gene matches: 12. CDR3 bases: TGTGCCACCAGCCGAGGCGGGGGGGCTTCGTGGAATGAGCAGTTCTTC. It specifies CATSRGGGASWNEQFF.

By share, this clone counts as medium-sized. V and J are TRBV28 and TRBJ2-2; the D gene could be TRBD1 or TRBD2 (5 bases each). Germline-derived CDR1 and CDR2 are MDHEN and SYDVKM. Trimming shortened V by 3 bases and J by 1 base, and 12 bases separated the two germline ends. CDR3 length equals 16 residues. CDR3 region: CASSFPGTENTGELFF. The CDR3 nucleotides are TGTGCCAGCAGTTTCCCTGGGACCGAGAACACCGGGGAGCTGTTTTTT.